The clone carrying this TCR beta chain was counted at least ten times. Its target is not known. The CDR3 contains 12 residues. V lost 6 bases, J lost 10 bases, and 16 bases lay in between. Germline V gene lookup returns CDR1 GTSNPN and CDR2 SVGIG (reference sequence). This sample is part of a study of response to subunit inactivated influenza vaccine. Broader study findings: Authors suggested seasonal influenza vaccinations each recruit few new T cells.

MiXCR, run by TCRdb on the RT-PCR reads, gives a single entry per CDR3 protein. The table has fewer than 200,000 distinct CDR3 sequences, around 8.8% seen once; the top ten hold about 11%. The genes are TRBV30 and TRBJ2-1, with a tentative D call TRBD2 (6 bases). Source: non-naive T cells sorted from PBMCs, taken on the day of vaccination. This TCR was sampled from a man over 45 who received an inactivated influenza vaccine. The CDR3: CACRDWRFEQFF. For the CDR3, the DNA is TGTGCCTGCCGGGACTGGCGTTTCGAGCAGTTCTTC.